Listed here are 8 T cell receptor beta chains from one sample, sequenced in a study of identifying expanded T cells in peripheral blood. Assay: immunoSEQ multiplex PCR; the TCRdb copy retains only in-frame clones and omits some. The sample contains about 110,000 clones, roughly 89% of which appear only once. Sequencing was carried out using blood. The receptors here all came from a person between 18 and 75 years old in good health.

The chain links TRBV7-6 to TRBJ2-2; D remains ambiguous. Trimming removed 2 bases from V and 0 bases from J, with 13 bases in between. The length of the CDR3 is 17 residues. The germline V gene has CDR1 SGHVS and CDR2 FNYEAQ. CDR3 residues: CASSLRGWSANTGELFF. CDR3 DNA: TGTGCCAGCAGCTTACGCGGATGGTCGGCGAACACCGGGGAGCTGTTTTTT. Combining the CDR3 with reference TRBV7-6 and TRBJ2-2 gives the whole variable domain GAGVSQSPRYKVTKRGQDVALRCDPISGHVSLYWYRQALGQGPEFLTYFNYEAQQDKSGLPNDRFSAERPEGSISTLTIQRTEQRDSAMYRCASSLRGWSANTGELFFGEGSRLTVL.

This chain connects TRBV7-2 to TRBJ2-2; TRBD1 might be the D (6 bases). The CDR3 loop spans 13 amino acids. Trimming took off 5 bases at V and 5 bases at J, with 9 bases between the two ends. CDR1 is SGHTA and CDR2 is FQGNSA in the germline V gene. The CDR3 loop is CASSPDRTGELFF. The CDR3 DNA follows: TGTGCCAGCAGCCCGGACAGAACCGGGGAGCTGTTTTTT.

This rearrangement joins TRBV27 to TRBJ1-1; maybe TRBD1 (6 bases). Trimming stripped 2 bases from V and 1 base from J, with 20 bases between. Germline CDR1 and CDR2: MNHEY and SMNVEV (reference sequence). The CDR3 is made up of 18 amino acids. This chain's CDR3 is CASSLKGVASLWNTEAFF. For the CDR3, the DNA is TGTGCCAGCAGTTTAAAGGGGGTGGCCTCATTATGGAACACTGAAGCTTTCTTT.

The V gene is TRBV4-1, the J gene TRBJ1-4; D not certain. The CDR3 covers 15 residues. V gave up 1 base and J gave up 8 bases, with 14 bases separating them. CDR1 and CDR2 (germline): MGHRA, YSYEKL. The CDR3 DNA reads TGCGCCAGCAGCCAAGGTGGAAGGGCGAGGGAAAAACTGTTTTTT. As protein: CASSQGGRAREKLFF.

The V call is TRBV2, the J call TRBJ2-5; maybe TRBD1 (5 bases). Germline V lookup: CDR1 SNHLY, CDR2 FYNNEI. The V gene lost 5 bases and the J gene lost 4 bases, with 17 bases spanning the gap. The CDR3 runs 15 residues. The CDR3 loop reads CASSYPQGSAETQYF. The CDR3 bases are TGTGCCAGCAGTTACCCTCAGGGTTCCGCAGAGACCCAGTACTTC.

The rearrangement links TRBV27 to TRBJ2-3, with D perhaps being TRBD1 or TRBD2 (7 bases each). Germline lookup yields CDR1 MNHEY and CDR2 SMNVEV (reference sequence). The V end lost 0 bases, the J end lost 4 bases, and 14 bases lay between the germline ends. The CDR3 is 16 amino acids. CDR3 in amino acids: CASSLSMGRGPDTQYF. In nucleotides, the CDR3 is TGTGCCAGCAGTTTATCAATGGGGAGGGGGCCAGATACGCAGTATTTT.

The rearrangement joins TRBV6-6 to TRBJ1-1, with TRBD1 as a possible D gene (6 bases). CDR1 is MNHNY and CDR2 is SVGAGI in the germline V gene (reference sequence). The CDR3 sequence is 14 residues long. V lost 7 bases, J lost 5 bases, and 17 bases lay in between. The CDR3 DNA sequence: TGTGCCAGCATCACAGAACAGGGAGGAACTGAAGCTTTCTTT. Its protein product is CASITEQGGTEAFF.

The chain has TRBV10-2 and TRBJ2-7, with D tentatively TRBD1 (5 bases). The CDR3 consists of 13 residues. Deletions cut 8 bases from V and 3 bases from J, with 14 bases between. Germline CDR1 WSHSY, CDR2 SAAADI. CDR3 in DNA: TGCGCCAGCTTTCAGGGTGTTGGCTACGAGCAGTACTTC. Its translation is CASFQGVGYEQYF.